These 31 T cell receptor beta chains were sequenced from one sample in a study of cytomegalovirus exposure and HLA in healthy donors. TCRdb's table, derived via immunoSEQ multiplex PCR, lists solely in-frame clones and lacks some. The sample lists more than 95,000 clones; 70% to 90% were seen once. The sample consisted of PBMCs. These receptors were collected from a man aged 18-30 years in good health and CMV-seropositive.

This chain connects TRBV5-1 to TRBJ1-2; a weak D match, TRBD1 (6 bases). Trimming left V 3 bases short and J 0 bases short, with 9 bases between. This CDR3 comprises 14 residues. CDR1 SGHRS and CDR2 YFSETQ come from the germline V gene. The CDR3 DNA follows: TGCGCCAGCAGCTCGACAGGAGCTAACTATGGCTACACCTTC. It codes for CASSSTGANYGYTF.

This chain uses TRBV27 with TRBJ1-4; D unclear. This CDR3 is 14 amino acids long. Germline CDR1 and CDR2: MNHEY and SMNVEV (reference sequence). V lost 8 bases and J 0 bases, leaving 10 bases between the germline ends. CDR3 in amino acids: CASRREATNEKLFF. The CDR3 DNA reads TGTGCCAGCCGTCGGGAGGCAACTAATGAAAAACTGTTTTTT. Based on the CDR3 plus reference TRBV27 and TRBJ1-4, the full variable domain is EAQVTQNPRYLITVTGKKLTVTCSQNMNHEYMSWYRQDPGLGLRQIYYSMNVEVTDKGDVPEGYKVSRKEKRNFPLILESPSPNQTSLYFCASRREATNEKLFFGSGTQLSVL.

The gene calls are TRBV14 and TRBJ1-2; D is possibly TRBD1 (6 bases). The CDR3 has 16 residues. Germline V lookup: CDR1 SGHDN, CDR2 FVKESK. Trimming removed 0 bases at V and 7 bases at J, with 18 bases between. In nucleotides, the CDR3 is TGTGCCAGCAGCCAAGATAGAAACCCCCCCAGGGGTGGCTACACCTTC. Encoded protein: CASSQDRNPPRGGYTF.

The V and J genes are TRBV27 and TRBJ1-2; tentatively, D is TRBD1 (6 bases). Germline lookup yields CDR1 MNHEY and CDR2 SMNVEV (reference sequence). The CDR3 covers 15 residues. Deletions cut 4 bases from V and 0 bases from J, with 12 bases between. CDR3 residues: CASSYGGNANYGYTF. The CDR3 region has the DNA TGTGCCAGCAGTTATGGGGGCAACGCTAACTATGGCTACACCTTC.

The rearrangement uses TRBV5-1 and TRBJ2-5, with 9 bases lining up with TRBD1. Germline CDR1 reads SGHRS; CDR2 reads YFSETQ. The ends lost 4 bases at V and 5 bases at J; junction bases unmatched: 9. The CDR3 loop spans 15 amino acids. CDR3 sequence reads: CASSIQGAPLETQYF. CDR3 nucleotides: TGCGCCAGCAGCATACAGGGGGCGCCCCTGGAGACCCAGTACTTC.

The rearrangement joins TRBV5-6 to TRBJ1-4, with a possible D match to TRBD1 (6 bases). This CDR3 is built from 16 residues. The germline V and J ends were trimmed by 5 bases and 0 bases, with 14 bases remaining between them. CDR1 is SGHDT, CDR2 YYEEEE, per germline. CDR3 in amino acids: CASRSDRSATNEKLFF. The CDR3 nucleotides are TGTGCCAGCAGATCTGACAGGTCTGCAACTAATGAAAAACTGTTTTTT.

The chain has TRBV27 and TRBJ2-7; tentative D call: TRBD1 (6 bases). This CDR3 comprises 12 residues. Germline CDR1 is MNHEY and CDR2 is SMNVEV (reference sequence). The V and J ends lost 10 bases and 6 bases respectively, with 16 bases between them. The CDR3 protein is CATALTGSEQYF. The CDR3 bases are TGTGCCACCGCCCTGACAGGCAGCGAGCAGTACTTC.

Regarding this clone: Mismatch with germline at one junction end may stem from a read error. This rearrangement joins TRBV27 to TRBJ2-7; tentative D call: TRBD1 (6 bases). There are 16 residues in the CDR3. CDR1 MNHEY and CDR2 SMNVEV come from the germline V gene (reference sequence). CDR3 sequence (DNA): TGTGCCAGCAGTCTATCTCCAGGGGCGAGCGTCTACGAGCAGTACTTC. This codes for CASSLSPGASVYEQYF.

This clone came up a few times. The chain links TRBV27 to TRBJ2-3, with D unresolved. CDR1 is MNHEY and CDR2 is SMNVEV in the germline V gene (reference sequence). This CDR3 is 14 amino acids long. Trimming removed 3 bases at V and 2 bases at J, with 9 bases between. Here the CDR3 DNA reads TGTGCCAGCAGTTTTTACGGTTCCACAGATACGCAGTATTTT. The encoded protein is CASSFYGSTDTQYF.

The chain is built from TRBV14 and TRBJ2-7, with 10 nucleotides matching TRBD1. With 4 bases clipped from V and 3 bases from J, the junction kept 9 bases outside the gene matches. The CDR3 covers 16 residues. CDR1 and CDR2 (germline): SGHDN, FVKESK. CDR3 DNA sequence: TGTGCCAGCAGCCTACTAGGGGGACAGGGGTTCTACGAGCAGTACTTC. Translated, it gives CASSLLGGQGFYEQYF. Looking up the rest from reference TRBV14 and TRBJ2-7 gives the full variable domain: EAGVTQFPSHSVIEKGQTVTLRCDPISGHDNLYWYRRVMGKEIKFLLHFVKESKQDESGMPNNRFLAERTGGTYSTLKVQPAELEDSGVYFCASSLLGGQGFYEQYFGPGTRLTVT.

The rearrangement links TRBV15 to TRBJ1-2, with D possibly TRBD1 on 6 matching bases. Per germline, CDR1 LNHNV and CDR2 YYDKDF (reference sequence). The V end was cut by 3 bases, the J end by 3 bases, with 14 bases between. The length of the CDR3 is 15 residues. The CDR3 nucleotides are TGTGCCACCAGCAGTGAATTGACAGGCTACTATGGCTACACCTTC. Residues: CATSSELTGYYGYTF.

The rearrangement joins TRBV4-1 to TRBJ2-1, with TRBD2 identical over 9 bases. The CDR3 has 16 residues. V was clipped by 1 base and J by 6 bases; unmatched bases: 7. Germline loops: CDR1 MGHRA, CDR2 YSYEKL. The CDR3 DNA is TGCGCCAGCAGCCAAGGAGCGGGGGGAAGGGTCAATGAGCAGTTCTTC. Its protein product is CASSQGAGGRVNEQFF.

The chain joins TRBV19 to TRBJ1-2; D is uncertain. Germline V lookup: CDR1 LNHDA, CDR2 SQIVND (reference sequence). With 7 bases removed from V and 3 bases from J, the gap between germline ends came to 15 bases. This CDR3 has 14 residues. CDR3 protein: CASTNQRGHYGYTF. In DNA, the CDR3 is TGTGCCAGTACCAATCAGAGAGGGCACTATGGCTACACCTTC.

This chain joins TRBV7-9 and TRBJ2-7; TRBD1 aligns across 9 bases. V gave up 2 bases and J gave up 7 bases; unmatched junction bases: 3. The CDR3 loop spans 13 amino acids. Per the germline V gene, CDR1 is SEHNR and CDR2 is FQNEAQ (reference sequence). CDR3 sequence: CASSLRDREEQYF. The CDR3 nucleotides read TGTGCCAGCAGCTTAAGGGACAGGGAAGAGCAGTACTTC.

The rearrangement links TRBV9 to TRBJ2-3; 12 bases are shared with TRBD2. The V gene's germline CDR1 is SGDLS and CDR2 YYNGEE. With 2 bases clipped from V and 0 bases from J, the junction kept 4 bases outside the gene matches. The CDR3 has 17 amino acids. This CDR3 reads CASSVTSGRTSTDTQYF. Written as DNA, the CDR3 is TGTGCCAGCAGCGTCACTAGCGGGAGGACTAGCACAGATACGCAGTATTTT.

The chain has TRBV27 and TRBJ2-1; 11 bases align to TRBD2. The V and J ends lost 6 bases and 5 bases, in that order; junction bases with no gene match: 0. Germline lookup yields CDR1 MNHEY and CDR2 SMNVEV (reference sequence). This CDR3 is built from 13 residues. The CDR3 loop is CASRLAGDNEQFF. Here the CDR3 DNA reads TGTGCCAGCAGACTAGCGGGGGACAATGAGCAGTTCTTC.

The chain carries TRBV2 and TRBJ1-4, with 7 bases fitting TRBD1. Looked up from germline, CDR1 is SNHLY and CDR2 is FYNNEI. Trimming removed 2 bases from V and 4 bases from J; junction bases left unmatched: 7. This CDR3 has 16 amino acids. This chain's CDR3 is CASSEWAGQYNEKLFF. In DNA form, the CDR3 reads TGTGCCAGCAGTGAATGGGCGGGACAGTATAATGAAAAACTGTTTTTT.

CDR3 loop: CASSGLGQETQYF. In nucleotides, the CDR3 is TGTGCCAGCAGCGGACTAGGTCAAGAGACCCAGTACTTC. This sequence joins TRBV9 and TRBJ2-5; perhaps TRBD2 as D (6 bases). CDR3 size: 13 residues. Germline values: CDR1 SGDLS, CDR2 YYNGEE. Trimming left V 3 bases short and J 2 bases short, with 8 bases between.

J is TRBJ2-2 and V is TRBV28; 8 nucleotides align to TRBD1. This CDR3 comprises 16 residues. The junction had 9 bases not matched to a gene; V was cut back by 8 bases and J by 1 base. Germline values: CDR1 MDHEN, CDR2 SYDVKM. CDR3 region: CASALPGTGNTGELFF. For the CDR3, the DNA is TGTGCCAGCGCGCTTCCCGGGACAGGGAACACCGGGGAGCTGTTTTTT. Complete variable domain (other parts from reference TRBV28 and TRBJ2-2): DVKVTQSSRYLVKRTGEKVFLECVQDMDHENMFWYRQDPGLGLRLIYFSYDVKMKEKGDIPEGYSVSREKKERFSLILESASTNQTSMYLCASALPGTGNTGELFFGEGSRLTVL.

This sequence joins TRBV19 and TRBJ1-4, with a tentative D call TRBD1 (6 bases). Deletions cut 0 bases from V and 7 bases from J, with 6 bases between. Germline V gives CDR1 LNHDA, CDR2 SQIVND (reference sequence). This CDR3 has 13 residues. CDR3 protein: CASSIDRGEKLFF. The CDR3 DNA sequence: TGTGCCAGTAGTATAGACAGGGGTGAAAAACTGTTTTTT.

This chain connects TRBV5-1 to TRBJ2-7, with D possibly being TRBD1 (5 bases). The CDR3 consists of 14 residues. V lost 4 bases and J 5 bases, leaving 16 bases between the germline ends. Germline lookup yields CDR1 SGHRS and CDR2 YFSETQ. CDR3 loop: CASSRLAGSDEQYF. The CDR3 DNA reads as TGCGCCAGCAGCCGCTTAGCAGGGTCCGACGAGCAGTACTTC.

The chain links TRBV19 to TRBJ1-1; D is uncertain. The V end lost 1 base, the J end lost 5 bases, and 14 bases lay between the germline ends. Germline V gene data show CDR1 as LNHDA and CDR2 as SQIVND (reference sequence). This CDR3 contains 15 residues. This CDR3 reads CASSIGGLRWTEAFF. CDR3 in DNA: TGTGCCAGTAGTATAGGTGGGTTGAGGTGGACTGAAGCTTTCTTT.

The V call is TRBV6-5, the J call TRBJ2-2; D may be TRBD1 (6 bases). Germline loops: CDR1 MNHEY, CDR2 SVGAGI. This CDR3 spans 13 amino acids. V dropped 6 bases and J dropped 4 bases, with 9 bases sitting between them. This CDR3 is CASRQTGTGELFF. The CDR3 nucleotides are TGTGCCAGCAGACAGACAGGCACCGGGGAGCTGTTTTTT.

This chain joins TRBV27 and TRBJ1-5; D might be TRBD1 (5 bases). The CDR3 sequence is 18 residues long. V lost 5 bases to trimming and J lost 3 bases, with 23 bases between them. Germline V gene data show CDR1 as MNHEY and CDR2 as SMNVEV (reference sequence). CDR3 protein: CASSPKGPGGAINQPQHF. The CDR3 region has the DNA TGTGCCAGCAGTCCTAAGGGGCCCGGAGGGGCGATCAATCAGCCCCAGCATTTT.

This clone was seen only a few times. The chain combines TRBV4-1 with TRBJ1-6; maybe TRBD1 (5 bases). CDR1 is MGHRA and CDR2 is YSYEKL in the germline V gene. V was trimmed by 3 bases and J by 10 bases, leaving 16 bases between them. The CDR3 length is 15 residues. CDR3 nucleotides: TGCGCCAGCAGCCATCCCGGACAAACCCAATCACCCCTCCACTTT. Translated: CASSHPGQTQSPLHF.

This clone was counted once. This sequence joins TRBV18 and TRBJ1-2; tentative D call: TRBD1 (6 bases). Trimming stripped 0 bases from V and 5 bases from J, with 13 bases between. The germline V gene encodes CDR1 KGHSH and CDR2 LQKENI. The CDR3 is made up of 15 amino acids. CDR3 sequence: CASSPPMAGAYGYTF. The CDR3 region has the DNA TGTGCCAGCTCACCACCGATGGCAGGGGCTTATGGCTACACCTTC.

This chain uses TRBV30 with TRBJ2-7; 7 bases are shared with TRBD2. Germline CDR1 reads GTSNPN; CDR2 reads SVGIG (reference sequence). The ends lost 5 bases at V and 7 bases at J; junction bases unmatched: 14. The CDR3 is made up of 14 amino acids. The CDR3 sequence: CAWGGSGRVGEQYF. CDR3 coding DNA: TGTGCCTGGGGTGGGTCAGGGAGGGTTGGGGAGCAGTACTTC. Combining the CDR3 with reference TRBV30 and TRBJ2-7 gives the whole variable domain SQTIHQWPATLVQPVGSPLSLECTVEGTSNPNLYWYRQAAGRGLQLLFYSVGIGQISSEVPQNLSASRPQDRQFILSSKKLLLSDSGFYLCAWGGSGRVGEQYFGPGTRLTVT.

CDR3 bases: TGTGCCATCAGTGGGGACAGTCCCTACGAGCAGTACTTC. Amino acids: CAISGDSPYEQYF. The J gene is TRBJ2-7, the V gene TRBV10-3; 7 bases map to TRBD1. Per germline, CDR1 ENHRY and CDR2 SYGVKD. This CDR3 has 13 amino acids. Unmatched junction bases numbered 2, after V lost 4 bases and J lost 2 bases.

V usage is TRBV10-3 and J usage is TRBJ2-4; the D gene is possibly TRBD1 (5 bases). CDR3 length: 15 amino acids. With 4 bases removed from V and 0 bases from J, the gap between germline ends came to 10 bases. Germline CDR1 ENHRY, CDR2 SYGVKD. CDR3: CAISAGPLAKNIQYF. The CDR3 DNA reads TGTGCCATCAGTGCAGGGCCCCTAGCCAAAAACATTCAGTACTTC.

The V and J genes are TRBV6-6 and TRBJ2-7; perhaps TRBD2 as D (6 bases). With 2 bases removed from V and 3 bases from J, the gap between germline ends came to 11 bases. Germline values: CDR1 MNHNY, CDR2 SVGAGI (reference sequence). The CDR3 consists of 14 residues. CDR3 in DNA: TGTGCCAGCAGTTACAAGGAGGGGAACTACGAGCAGTACTTC. This sequence encodes CASSYKEGNYEQYF.

This rearrangement joins TRBV5-6 to TRBJ1-2; unclear D gene. Germline CDR1 is SGHDT and CDR2 is YYEEEE. The CDR3 totals 13 residues. Trimming removed 7 bases from V and 7 bases from J, with 17 bases in between. The CDR3: CASGPPGWGGYTF. CDR3 sequence (DNA): TGTGCCAGCGGACCCCCGGGGTGGGGTGGCTACACCTTC.